This TCR beta chain was documented in a study of tissue T cells after allogeneic stem cell transplantation. Study-level points and caveats: Sampling depth was limited, and the cohort was small and clinically varied. In patients and mice, blood and spleen missed much of tissue repertoire. Shared clones across patients were few; motif clustering revealed tissue-specific shared signatures.

The V gene's germline CDR1 is SGDLS and CDR2 YYNGEE. The germline V and J ends were trimmed by 4 bases and 3 bases, with 14 bases remaining between them. This CDR3 is built from 14 residues. Sequenced by immunoSEQ multiplex PCR; TCRdb stores in-frame clones only, minus some. This sample has about 3,300 clones, with 70% found just once. Comment on this clone: As yet, its antigen is unknown.

V gene TRBV9 combines with J gene TRBJ2-7; tentatively, D is TRBD1 (6 bases). This TCR was recovered from a male donor at least 60 years old with lung cancer. Sequencing was performed on tissue from the right colon, taken at autopsy. The CDR3 sequence is CASSPQGIGYEQYF. The CDR3 nucleotides are TGTGCCAGCAGCCCCCAGGGGATCGGCTACGAGCAGTACTTC. The full variable domain, its missing parts supplied by reference TRBV9 and TRBJ2-7, is DSGVTQTPKHLITATGQRVTLRCSPRSGDLSVYWYQQSLDQGLQFLIQYYNGEERAKGNILERFSAQQFPDLHSELNLSSLELGDSALYFCASSPQGIGYEQYFGPGTRLTVT.